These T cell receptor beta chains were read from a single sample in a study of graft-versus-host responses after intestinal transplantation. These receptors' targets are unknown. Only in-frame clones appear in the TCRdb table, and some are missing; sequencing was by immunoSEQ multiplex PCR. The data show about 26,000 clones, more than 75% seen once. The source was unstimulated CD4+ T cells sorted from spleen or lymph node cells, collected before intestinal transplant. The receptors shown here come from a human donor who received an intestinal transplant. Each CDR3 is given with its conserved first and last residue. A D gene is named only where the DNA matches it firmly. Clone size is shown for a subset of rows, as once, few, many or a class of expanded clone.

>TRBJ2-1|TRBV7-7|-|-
TGTGCCAGCAGCTTAGCCCAGGCCGACCACAATGAGCAGTTCTTC
CASSLAQADHNEQFF
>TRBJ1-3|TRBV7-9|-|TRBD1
TGTGCCAGCAGCTCTTTTGACAGGGTGGATTCTGGAAACACCATATATTTT
CASSSFDRVDSGNTIYF
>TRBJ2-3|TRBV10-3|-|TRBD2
TGTGCCATCAGGACTAGCGGGGGTACAGATACGCAGTATTTT
CAIRTSGGTDTQYF
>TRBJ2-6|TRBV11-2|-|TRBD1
TGTGCCAGCAGCTTGACAGGGGCTGGGGCCAACGTCCTGACTTTC
CASSLTGAGANVLTF
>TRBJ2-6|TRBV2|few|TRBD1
TGTGCCAGCAGTGGCCCCAGGGGGCTGGGGGCCAACGTCCTGACTTTC
CASSGPRGLGANVLTF
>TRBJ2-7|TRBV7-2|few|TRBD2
TGTGCCAGCAGCTTGAGACTAGCGGGAGTTCTCTGGGTCTACGAGCAGTACTTC
CASSLRLAGVLWVYEQYF
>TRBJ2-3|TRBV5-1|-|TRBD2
TGCGCCAGCTCCCTAGCGGGCCCTGCCACAGATACGCAGTATTTT
CASSLAGPATDTQYF
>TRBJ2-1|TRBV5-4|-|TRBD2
TGTGCCAGCCAACCGGGACTAGCGGGAGTCGCCAATGAGCAGTTCTTC
CASQPGLAGVANEQFF
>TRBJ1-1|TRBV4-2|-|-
TGTGCCAGCAGCCCCGGGGTGACTGAAGCTTTCTTT
CASSPGVTEAFF
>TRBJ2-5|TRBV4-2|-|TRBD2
TGTGCCAGCAGCCAAGATGGACTAGCCGCCAGGCAAGAGACCCAGTACTTC
CASSQDGLAARQETQYF
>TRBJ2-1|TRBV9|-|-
TGTGCCAGCAGCGTAGACTTGCGGGGCGGGGACAATGAGCAGTTCTTC
CASSVDLRGGDNEQFF
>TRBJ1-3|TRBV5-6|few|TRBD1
TGTGCCAGCAGCTTGGACAGGGGTGGAAACACCATATATTTT
CASSLDRGGNTIYF